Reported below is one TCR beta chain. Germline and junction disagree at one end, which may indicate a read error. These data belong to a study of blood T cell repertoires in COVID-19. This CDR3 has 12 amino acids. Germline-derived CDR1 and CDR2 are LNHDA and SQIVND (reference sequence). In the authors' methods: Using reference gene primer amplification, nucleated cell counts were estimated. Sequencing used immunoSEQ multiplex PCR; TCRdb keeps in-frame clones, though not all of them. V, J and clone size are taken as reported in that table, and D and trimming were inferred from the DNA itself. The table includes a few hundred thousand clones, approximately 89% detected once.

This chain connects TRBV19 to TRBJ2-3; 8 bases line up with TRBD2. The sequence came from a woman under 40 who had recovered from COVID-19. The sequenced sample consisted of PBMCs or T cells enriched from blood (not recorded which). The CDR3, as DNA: TGTGCCAGTAGTACACGCAGCGGGAGTACCCATTTT. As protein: CASSTRSGSTHF.